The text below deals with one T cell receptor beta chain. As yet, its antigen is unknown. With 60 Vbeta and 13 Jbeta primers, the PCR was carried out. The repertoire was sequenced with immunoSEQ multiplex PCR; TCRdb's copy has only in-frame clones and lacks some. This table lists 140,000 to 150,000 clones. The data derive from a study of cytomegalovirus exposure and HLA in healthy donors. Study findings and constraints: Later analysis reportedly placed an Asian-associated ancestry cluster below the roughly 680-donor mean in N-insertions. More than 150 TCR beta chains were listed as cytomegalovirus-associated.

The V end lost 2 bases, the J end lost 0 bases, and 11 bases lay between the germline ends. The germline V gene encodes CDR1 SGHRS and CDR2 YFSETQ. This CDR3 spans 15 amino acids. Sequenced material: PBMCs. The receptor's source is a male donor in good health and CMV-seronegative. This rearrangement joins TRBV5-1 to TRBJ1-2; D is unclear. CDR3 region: CASSFNDGSNYGYTF. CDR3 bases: TGCGCCAGCAGCTTCAACGACGGGTCTAACTATGGCTACACCTTC.